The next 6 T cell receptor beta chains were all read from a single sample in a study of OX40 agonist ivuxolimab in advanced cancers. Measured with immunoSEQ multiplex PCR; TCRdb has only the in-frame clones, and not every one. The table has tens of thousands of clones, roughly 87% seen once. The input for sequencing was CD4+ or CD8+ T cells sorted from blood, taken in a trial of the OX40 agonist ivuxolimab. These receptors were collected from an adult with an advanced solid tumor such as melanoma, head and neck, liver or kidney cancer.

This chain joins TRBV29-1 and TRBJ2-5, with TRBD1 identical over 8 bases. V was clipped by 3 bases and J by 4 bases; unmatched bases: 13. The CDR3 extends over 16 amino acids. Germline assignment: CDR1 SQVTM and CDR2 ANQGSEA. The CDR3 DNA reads TGCAGCGTTGATGGGACGAGGGTCAGGGGGCGAGAGACCCAGTACTTC. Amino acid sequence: CSVDGTRVRGRETQYF.

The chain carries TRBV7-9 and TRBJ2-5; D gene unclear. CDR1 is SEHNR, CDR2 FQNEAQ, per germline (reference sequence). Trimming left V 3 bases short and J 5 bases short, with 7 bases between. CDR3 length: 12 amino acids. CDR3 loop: CASSFTPETQYF. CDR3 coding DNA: TGTGCCAGCAGCTTTACGCCGGAGACCCAGTACTTC.

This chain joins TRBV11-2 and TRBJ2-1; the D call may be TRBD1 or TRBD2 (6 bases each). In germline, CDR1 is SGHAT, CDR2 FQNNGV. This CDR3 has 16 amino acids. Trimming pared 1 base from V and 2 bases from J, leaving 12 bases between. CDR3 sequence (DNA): TGTGCCAGCAGCTTAGGGGGGGCCGCGGCCTACAATGAGCAGTTCTTC. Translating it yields CASSLGGAAAYNEQFF.

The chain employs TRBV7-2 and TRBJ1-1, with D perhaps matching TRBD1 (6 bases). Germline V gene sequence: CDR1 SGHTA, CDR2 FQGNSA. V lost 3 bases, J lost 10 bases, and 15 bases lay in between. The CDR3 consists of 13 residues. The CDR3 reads CASSFRGAGIAFF. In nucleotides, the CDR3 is TGTGCCAGCAGCTTTAGGGGGGCTGGTATAGCTTTCTTT.

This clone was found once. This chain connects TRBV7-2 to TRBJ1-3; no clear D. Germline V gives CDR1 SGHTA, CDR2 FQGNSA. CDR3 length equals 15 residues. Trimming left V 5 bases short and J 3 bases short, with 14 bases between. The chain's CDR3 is CASSTAPQNGNTIYF. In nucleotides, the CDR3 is TGTGCCAGCAGCACCGCGCCCCAGAATGGAAACACCATATATTTT.

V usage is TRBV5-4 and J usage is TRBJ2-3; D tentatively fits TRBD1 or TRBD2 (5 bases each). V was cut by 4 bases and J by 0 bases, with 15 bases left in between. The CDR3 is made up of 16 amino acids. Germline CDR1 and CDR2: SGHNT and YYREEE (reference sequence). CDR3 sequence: CASSPSGDPSTDTQYF. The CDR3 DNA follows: TGTGCCAGCAGCCCCAGTGGGGACCCAAGCACAGATACGCAGTATTTT.